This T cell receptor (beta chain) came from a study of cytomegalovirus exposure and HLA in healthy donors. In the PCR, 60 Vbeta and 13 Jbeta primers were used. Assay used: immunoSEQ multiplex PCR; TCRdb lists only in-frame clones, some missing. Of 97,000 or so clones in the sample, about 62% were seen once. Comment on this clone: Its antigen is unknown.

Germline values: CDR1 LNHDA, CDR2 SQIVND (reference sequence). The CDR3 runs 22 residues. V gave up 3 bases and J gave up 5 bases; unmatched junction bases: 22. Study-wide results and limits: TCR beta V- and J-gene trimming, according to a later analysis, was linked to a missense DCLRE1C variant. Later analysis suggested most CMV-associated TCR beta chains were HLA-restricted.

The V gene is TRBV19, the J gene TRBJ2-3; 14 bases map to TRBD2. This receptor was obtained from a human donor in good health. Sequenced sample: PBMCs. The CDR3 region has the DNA TGTGCCAGTAGTATTGATGGCGACAGGGCGACTAGCGGGAGGGCCGATCAAGATACGCAGTATTTT. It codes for CASSIDGDRATSGRADQDTQYF. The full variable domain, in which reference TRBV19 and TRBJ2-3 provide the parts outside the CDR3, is DGGITQSPKYLFRKEGQNVTLSCEQNLNHDAMYWYRQDPGQGLRLIYYSQIVNDFQKGDIAEGYSVSREKKESFPLTVTSAQKNPTAFYLCASSIDGDRATSGRADQDTQYFGPGTRLTVL.